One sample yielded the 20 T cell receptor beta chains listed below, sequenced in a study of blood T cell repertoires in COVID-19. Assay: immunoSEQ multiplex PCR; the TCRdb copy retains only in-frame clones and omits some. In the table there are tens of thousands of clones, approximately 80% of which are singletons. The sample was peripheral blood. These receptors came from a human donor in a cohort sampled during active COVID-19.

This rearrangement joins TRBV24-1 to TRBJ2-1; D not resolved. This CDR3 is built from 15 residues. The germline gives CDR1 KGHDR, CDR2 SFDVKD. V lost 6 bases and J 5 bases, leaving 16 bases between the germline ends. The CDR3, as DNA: TGTGCCACCAGTCCAGGTAGTGGTATGGACAATGAGCAGTTCTTC. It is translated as CATSPGSGMDNEQFF.

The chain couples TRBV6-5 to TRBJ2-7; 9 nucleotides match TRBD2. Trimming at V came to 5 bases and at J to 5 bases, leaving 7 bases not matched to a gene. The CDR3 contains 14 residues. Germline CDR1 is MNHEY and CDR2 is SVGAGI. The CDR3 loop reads CASSSGGHRDEQYF. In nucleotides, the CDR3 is TGTGCCAGCAGTAGCGGGGGGCATCGGGACGAGCAGTACTTC.

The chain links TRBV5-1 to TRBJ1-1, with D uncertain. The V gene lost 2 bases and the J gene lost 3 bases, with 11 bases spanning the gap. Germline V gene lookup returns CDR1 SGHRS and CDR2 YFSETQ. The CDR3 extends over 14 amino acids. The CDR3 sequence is CASSLGGYDTEAFF. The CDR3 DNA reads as TGCGCCAGCAGCTTAGGAGGCTACGACACTGAAGCTTTCTTT.

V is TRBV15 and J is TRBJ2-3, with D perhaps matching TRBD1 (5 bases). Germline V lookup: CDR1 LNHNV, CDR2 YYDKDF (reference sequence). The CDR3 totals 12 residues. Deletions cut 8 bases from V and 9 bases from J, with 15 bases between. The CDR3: CATSRRAMTQYF. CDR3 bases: TGTGCCACCTCCCGCAGGGCAATGACGCAGTATTTT.

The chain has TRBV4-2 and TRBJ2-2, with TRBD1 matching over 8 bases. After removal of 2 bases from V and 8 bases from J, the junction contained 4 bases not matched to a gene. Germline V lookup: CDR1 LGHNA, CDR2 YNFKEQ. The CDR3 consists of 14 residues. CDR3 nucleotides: TGTGCCAGCAGCCAAAGCAGGGGGCGGGGGGAGCTGTTTTTT. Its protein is CASSQSRGRGELFF.

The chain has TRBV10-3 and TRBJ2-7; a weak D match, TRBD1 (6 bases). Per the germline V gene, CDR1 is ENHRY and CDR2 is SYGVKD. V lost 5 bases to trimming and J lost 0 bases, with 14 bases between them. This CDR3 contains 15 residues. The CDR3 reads CAISPGQPFSYEQYF. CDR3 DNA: TGTGCCATCAGTCCCGGACAGCCTTTCTCCTACGAGCAGTACTTC.

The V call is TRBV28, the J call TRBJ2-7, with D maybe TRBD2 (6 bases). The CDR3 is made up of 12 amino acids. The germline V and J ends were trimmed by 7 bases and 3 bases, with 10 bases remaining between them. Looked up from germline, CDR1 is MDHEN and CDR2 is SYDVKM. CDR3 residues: CASIGSHYEQYF. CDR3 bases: TGTGCCAGCATCGGGAGCCACTACGAGCAGTACTTC. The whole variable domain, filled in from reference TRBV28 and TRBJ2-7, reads DVKVTQSSRYLVKRTGEKVFLECVQDMDHENMFWYRQDPGLGLRLIYFSYDVKMKEKGDIPEGYSVSREKKERFSLILESASTNQTSMYLCASIGSHYEQYFGPGTRLTVT.

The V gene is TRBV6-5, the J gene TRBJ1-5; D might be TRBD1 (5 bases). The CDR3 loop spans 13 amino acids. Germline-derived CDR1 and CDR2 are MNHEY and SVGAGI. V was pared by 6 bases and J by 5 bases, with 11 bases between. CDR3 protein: CASSREWHQPQHF. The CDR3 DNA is TGTGCCAGCAGCAGGGAATGGCATCAGCCCCAGCATTTT.

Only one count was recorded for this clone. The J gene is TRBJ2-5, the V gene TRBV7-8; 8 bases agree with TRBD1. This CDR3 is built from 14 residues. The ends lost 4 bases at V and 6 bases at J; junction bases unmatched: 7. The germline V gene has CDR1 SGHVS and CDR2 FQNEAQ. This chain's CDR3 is CASSSQDREQTQYF. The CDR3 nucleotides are TGTGCCAGCAGCTCACAGGACAGGGAGCAGACCCAGTACTTC.

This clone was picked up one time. The CDR3 nucleotides are TGCGCCAGCAGCCAAGATGGGGGGGTTTCTGAAGCTTTCTTT. Protein product: CASSQDGGVSEAFF. This chain connects TRBV4-1 to TRBJ1-1, with D possibly being TRBD1 (5 bases). The CDR3 loop spans 14 amino acids. The V gene lost 0 bases and the J gene lost 6 bases, with 11 bases spanning the gap. Germline assignment: CDR1 MGHRA and CDR2 YSYEKL.

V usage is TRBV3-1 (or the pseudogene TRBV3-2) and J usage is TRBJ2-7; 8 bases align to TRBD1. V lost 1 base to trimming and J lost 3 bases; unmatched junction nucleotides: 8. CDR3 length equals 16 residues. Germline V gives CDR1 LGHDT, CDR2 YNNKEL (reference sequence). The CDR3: CASSQGQGAGGYEQYF. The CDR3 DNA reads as TGTGCCAGCAGCCAAGGCCAGGGGGCCGGGGGCTACGAGCAGTACTTC.

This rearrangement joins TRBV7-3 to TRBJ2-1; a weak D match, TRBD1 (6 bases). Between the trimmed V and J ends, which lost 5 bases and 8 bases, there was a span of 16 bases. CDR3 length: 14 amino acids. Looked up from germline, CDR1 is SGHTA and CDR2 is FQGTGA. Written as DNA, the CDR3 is TGTGCCAGCAGCCCTTCGACAGGAAGGGATGAGCAGTTCTTC. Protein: CASSPSTGRDEQFF.

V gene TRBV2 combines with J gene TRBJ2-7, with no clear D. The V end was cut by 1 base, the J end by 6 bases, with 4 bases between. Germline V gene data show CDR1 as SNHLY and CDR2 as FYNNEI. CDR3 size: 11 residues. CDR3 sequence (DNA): TGTGCCAGCAGTGAAGTCCTCGAGCAGTACTTC. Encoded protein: CASSEVLEQYF.

The CDR3 DNA reads TGTGCCAGCTCACCTGCAGGGGGGAGCAATCAGCCCCAGCATTTT. Amino acids: CASSPAGGSNQPQHF. J is TRBJ1-5 and V is TRBV18; 7 nucleotides align to TRBD1. The trim removed 3 bases at V and 1 base at J, leaving 3 bases unmatched. CDR1 is KGHSH and CDR2 is LQKENI in the germline V gene. This CDR3 is built from 15 residues. Complete variable domain (other parts from reference TRBV18 and TRBJ1-5): NAGVMQNPRHLVRRRGQEARLRCSPMKGHSHVYWYRQLPEEGLKFMVYLQKENIIDESGMPKERFSAEFPKEGPSILRIQQVVRGDSAAYFCASSPAGGSNQPQHFGDGTRLSIL.

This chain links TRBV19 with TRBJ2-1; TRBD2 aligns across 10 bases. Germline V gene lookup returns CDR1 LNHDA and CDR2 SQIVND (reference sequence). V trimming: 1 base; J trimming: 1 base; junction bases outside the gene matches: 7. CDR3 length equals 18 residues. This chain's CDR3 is CASSIGGAGGLSYNEQFF. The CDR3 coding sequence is TGTGCCAGTAGTATAGGAGGAGCGGGGGGGTTATCCTACAATGAGCAGTTCTTC.

The DNA for the CDR3 is TGTGCCAGCAGTGGGACAGTGGATGAAAAACTGTTTTTT. This codes for CASSGTVDEKLFF. The rearrangement joins TRBV12-3 or TRBV12-4 to TRBJ1-4, with 7 bases identical to TRBD1. Unmatched junction bases numbered 3, after V lost 5 bases and J lost 6 bases. CDR3 size: 13 residues.

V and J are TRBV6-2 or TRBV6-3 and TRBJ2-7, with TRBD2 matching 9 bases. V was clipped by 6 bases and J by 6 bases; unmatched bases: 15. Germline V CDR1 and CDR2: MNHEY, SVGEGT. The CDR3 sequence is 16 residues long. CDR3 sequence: CASSPPVSGGRGEQYF. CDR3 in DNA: TGTGCCAGCAGCCCTCCCGTTAGCGGGGGCCGGGGCGAGCAGTACTTC.

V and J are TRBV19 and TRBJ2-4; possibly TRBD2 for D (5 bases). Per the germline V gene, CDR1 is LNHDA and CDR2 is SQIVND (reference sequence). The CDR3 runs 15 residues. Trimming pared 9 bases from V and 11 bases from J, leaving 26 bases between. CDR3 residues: CASNQAGKHTGFQYF. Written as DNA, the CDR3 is TGTGCCAGCAACCAGGCCGGGAAACACACGGGGTTTCAGTACTTC.

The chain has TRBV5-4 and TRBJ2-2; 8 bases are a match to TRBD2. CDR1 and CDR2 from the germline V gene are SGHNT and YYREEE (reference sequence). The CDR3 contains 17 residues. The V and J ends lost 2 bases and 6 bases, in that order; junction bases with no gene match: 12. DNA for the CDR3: TGTGCCAGCAGCTTCCGGGGAACGCGGGGGGCGTCCGGGGAGCTGTTTTTT. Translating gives CASSFRGTRGASGELFF.

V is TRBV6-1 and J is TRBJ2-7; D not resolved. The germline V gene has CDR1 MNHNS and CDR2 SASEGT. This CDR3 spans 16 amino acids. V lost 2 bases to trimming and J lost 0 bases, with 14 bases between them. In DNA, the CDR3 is TGTGCCAGCAGTGAACCCCGCTTTAAGAGCTCCTACGAGCAGTACTTC. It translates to CASSEPRFKSSYEQYF.